One and the same sample provided the 29 T cell receptor beta chains below, sequenced in a study of CD8 T cells in ankylosing spondylitis. TCRdb ran MiXCR on the 5' RACE reads and lists one entry per CDR3 protein. The sample shows approximately 200,000 distinct CDR3 sequences, around 13% of them seen only once. Sequencing used blood, either unsorted or a sorted T cell fraction (not recorded which). The receptors were sampled from a male donor with ankylosing spondylitis or in good health (not recorded which).

This clonotype was picked up a small number of times. The chain combines TRBV3-1 with TRBJ1-1, with a possible D match to TRBD1 (6 bases). Germline-derived CDR1 and CDR2 are LGHDT and YNNKEL (reference sequence). CDR3 length equals 13 residues. V was shortened by 0 bases and J by 7 bases, with 9 bases between the two germline ends. The CDR3 DNA reads TGTGCCAGCAGCCAAGACCTGACAGGTGAAGCTTTCTTT. Translation: CASSQDLTGEAFF. The full variable domain, its missing parts supplied by reference TRBV3-1 and TRBJ1-1, is DTAVSQTPKYLVTQMGNDKSIKCEQNLGHDTMYWYKQDSKKFLKIMFSYNNKELIINETVPNRFSPKSPDKAHLNLHINSLELGDSAVYFCASSQDLTGEAFFGQGTRLTVV.

This clonotype showed up just a few times. The J gene is TRBJ2-1, the V gene TRBV6-1; 9 bases are shared with TRBD2. CDR3 length equals 15 residues. Germline V gene data show CDR1 as MNHNS and CDR2 as SASEGT. V was pared by 5 bases and J by 10 bases, with 12 bases of the junction left unmatched. CDR3 nucleotides: TGTGCCAGCAGTCCACCGGGACTAGCTTTTCGGGAGCAGTTCTTC. It yields the protein CASSPPGLAFREQFF.

In this sample, this clonotype turned up a few times. This chain connects TRBV2 to TRBJ2-5; 13 bases are a match to TRBD2. Germline lookup yields CDR1 SNHLY and CDR2 FYNNEI. This CDR3 has 17 residues. The J segment lost 4 bases and the V segment lost 6 bases, leaving 11 bases of the junction unmatched. CDR3 coding DNA: TGTGCCAGCAGCCGGAAGGAAGGACTAGCGGGAGCAGAGACCCAGTACTTC. It codes for CASSRKEGLAGAETQYF.

The rearrangement links TRBV3-1 to TRBJ2-7; 8 bases agree with TRBD2. V dropped 4 bases and J dropped 5; count of bases not matched to a gene: 10. The length of the CDR3 is 15 residues. The germline V gene encodes CDR1 LGHDT and CDR2 YNNKEL (reference sequence). The CDR3 DNA is TGTGCCAGCAGCCCCTTCGGAGCGGGAGACGACGAGCAGTACTTC. Translated: CASSPFGAGDDEQYF.

This clonotype was seen more than once but under ten times. The V gene is TRBV29-1, the J gene TRBJ2-7; 7 bases fit TRBD1. This CDR3 has 13 amino acids. V lost 4 bases and J lost 2; bases outside the gene matches: 5. CDR1 and CDR2 (germline): SQVTM, ANQGSEA. The CDR3 coding sequence is TGCAGCGTTGGGGACAGCGTCCCCTACGAGCAGTACTTC. It encodes CSVGDSVPYEQYF.

CDR3 sequence: CASSYISGSPETQYF. CDR3 nucleotides: TGTGCCAGCAGTTATATCTCTGGCTCGCCCGAGACCCAGTACTTC. The chain joins TRBV6-2 or TRBV6-3 to TRBJ2-5, with D unclear. The CDR3 is 15 residues long. CDR1 is MNHEY and CDR2 is SVGEGT in the germline V gene. V was clipped by 3 bases and J by 5 bases, with 16 bases between them.

The V call is TRBV5-6, the J call TRBJ2-7, with D unclear. Germline CDR1 SGHDT, CDR2 YYEEEE. The CDR3 is 16 residues long. The V end was cut by 3 bases, the J end by 5 bases, with 21 bases between. Here the CDR3 DNA reads TGTGCCAGCAGCTCCTTAGACCAGTCCTCCTCGGACGAGCAGTACTTC. The encoded protein is CASSSLDQSSSDEQYF.

V usage is TRBV2 and J usage is TRBJ1-5; 8 nucleotides match TRBD1. The CDR3 extends over 15 amino acids. V lost 1 base, J lost 3 bases, and 2 bases stayed unmatched. Germline V gene lookup returns CDR1 SNHLY and CDR2 FYNNEI. CDR3 DNA: TGTGCCAGCAGTGAAGACAGGGGGACCAATCAGCCCCAGCATTTT. It encodes CASSEDRGTNQPQHF.

The chain employs TRBV5-1 and TRBJ1-1, with D hard to call. Looked up from germline, CDR1 is SGHRS and CDR2 is YFSETQ. The V and J ends lost 4 bases and 4 bases respectively, with 20 bases between them. This CDR3 has 16 amino acids. The CDR3 coding sequence is TGCGCCAGCAGCCCGGGAACTTTACCACTGGGCACTGAAGCTTTCTTT. Translation gives CASSPGTLPLGTEAFF.

There are many counts of this clonotype. V is TRBV7-9 and J is TRBJ2-1; 8 positions match TRBD2. Trimming removed 5 bases from V and 9 bases from J; junction bases left unmatched: 6. Germline assignment: CDR1 SEHNR and CDR2 FQNEAQ (reference sequence). This CDR3 is 13 amino acids long. CDR3 region: CASSPATSVEQFF. The CDR3 nucleotides read TGTGCCAGCAGCCCAGCGACTAGCGTTGAGCAGTTCTTC.

This sequence joins TRBV4-2 and TRBJ2-5; the match to TRBD2 covers 11 bases. The CDR3 spans 17 residues. The V gene's germline CDR1 is LGHNA and CDR2 YNFKEQ. The V gene end was trimmed by 3 bases and the J gene end by 0 bases; junction bases not matched to a gene: 6. The CDR3 DNA reads as TGTGCCAGCAGCCACACAACGGGACTAGCGGACCAAGAGACCCAGTACTTC. This translates into CASSHTTGLADQETQYF.

The gene calls are TRBV4-1 and TRBJ2-5, with 9 positions matching TRBD1. Germline V gives CDR1 MGHRA, CDR2 YSYEKL. CDR3 length equals 15 residues. With V trimmed by 3 bases and J by 5 bases, 7 bases remained unmatched. The CDR3: CASSQTGGGGETQYF. CDR3 in DNA: TGCGCCAGCAGCCAGACAGGGGGAGGGGGGGAGACCCAGTACTTC.

This clonotype turned up a few times. V is TRBV27 and J is TRBJ2-1, with 7 nucleotides matching TRBD2. The CDR3 loop spans 13 amino acids. The J segment lost 7 bases and the V segment lost 6 bases, leaving 6 bases of the junction unmatched. CDR1 is MNHEY and CDR2 is SMNVEV in the germline V gene (reference sequence). DNA of the CDR3: TGTGCCAGCAGCCGACTCGGGGGGAATGAGCAGTTCTTC. It encodes CASSRLGGNEQFF.

This clonotype was observed a handful of times. V is TRBV7-9 and J is TRBJ2-5; no definite D call. Germline-derived CDR1 and CDR2 are SEHNR and FQNEAQ (reference sequence). The CDR3 totals 13 residues. V shed 0 bases and J shed 3 bases, with 5 bases lying between them. CDR3 residues: CASSLAAKETQYF. CDR3 DNA sequence: TGTGCCAGCAGCTTAGCGGCTAAAGAGACCCAGTACTTC.

The chain couples TRBV5-1 to TRBJ2-2, with TRBD2 matching 13 bases. The germline V gene has CDR1 SGHRS and CDR2 YFSETQ. CDR3 length equals 17 residues. Germline trimming cut 4 bases from V and 1 base from J; bases unmatched to any gene: 4. The CDR3 protein is CASSVGTSGMNTGELFF. The CDR3 DNA sequence: TGCGCCAGCAGCGTTGGGACTAGCGGGATGAACACCGGGGAGCTGTTTTTT.

The rearrangement links TRBV6-1 to TRBJ1-2; the D gene is possibly TRBD1 (5 bases). CDR1 is MNHNS and CDR2 is SASEGT in the germline V gene. Trimming shortened V by 4 bases and J by 1 base, and 13 bases separated the two germline ends. The CDR3 runs to 15 residues. CDR3 DNA sequence: TGTGCCAGCAGTGGATGGGACGGATTTAACTATGGCTACACCTTC. This sequence encodes CASSGWDGFNYGYTF.

This chain connects TRBV5-1 to TRBJ2-2; 7 bases align to TRBD2. Looked up from germline, CDR1 is SGHRS and CDR2 is YFSETQ. V was pared by 0 bases and J by 3 bases, with 5 bases of the junction left unmatched. The CDR3 has 16 amino acids. The CDR3 nucleotides read TGCGCCAGCAGCTTGGCAGCTAGCGGATACACCGGGGAGCTGTTTTTT. Protein sequence: CASSLAASGYTGELFF.

V is TRBV5-5 and J is TRBJ1-1, with unresolved D. This CDR3 comprises 11 residues. Trimming removed 2 bases at V and 7 bases at J, with 6 bases between. Germline V gives CDR1 SGHKS, CDR2 YYEKEE (reference sequence). The CDR3 DNA is TGTGCCAGCAGCTTCGGGCTTGAAGCTTTCTTT. Protein product: CASSFGLEAFF.

J is TRBJ2-1 and V is TRBV5-1; D remains unclear. Trimming stripped 2 bases from V and 1 base from J, with 10 bases between. Looked up from germline, CDR1 is SGHRS and CDR2 is YFSETQ. The CDR3 extends over 15 amino acids. The CDR3 nucleotides are TGCGCCAGCAGCTTAACCCCTAATTCCTACAATGAGCAGTTCTTC. Translated: CASSLTPNSYNEQFF.

This clonotype turned up a few times. This chain uses TRBV7-8 with TRBJ2-3; the D is unclear. Germline CDR1 reads SGHVS; CDR2 reads FQNEAQ. The V and J ends lost 2 bases and 0 bases respectively, with 9 bases between them. This CDR3 is 15 amino acids long. CDR3: CASSLWAVSTDTQYF. CDR3 nucleotides: TGTGCCAGCAGCTTATGGGCAGTTAGCACAGATACGCAGTATTTT.

This chain links TRBV7-9 with TRBJ2-1; D may match TRBD1 or TRBD2 (5 bases each). Germline CDR1 reads SEHNR; CDR2 reads FQNEAQ (reference sequence). The CDR3 is 12 residues long. Trimming pared 6 bases from V and 12 bases from J, leaving 15 bases between. CDR3 protein: CASRGVPLGQFF. CDR3 DNA sequence: TGTGCCAGCAGGGGGGTCCCGCTGGGGCAGTTCTTC.

This chain links TRBV4-1 with TRBJ1-2; maybe TRBD1 (5 bases). Trimming pared 5 bases from V and 8 bases from J, leaving 15 bases between. This CDR3 comprises 13 residues. Germline values: CDR1 MGHRA, CDR2 YSYEKL. The CDR3 loop reads CASSYRSPGGYTF. The CDR3 DNA sequence: TGCGCCAGCAGCTACAGGTCCCCAGGGGGCTACACCTTC.

The V gene is TRBV5-1, the J gene TRBJ2-7; 12 bases align to TRBD1. This CDR3 comprises 16 residues. The trim removed 0 bases at V and 5 bases at J, leaving 6 bases unmatched. Germline V gives CDR1 SGHRS, CDR2 YFSETQ. The CDR3, as DNA: TGCGCCAGCAGCTTGGAGTCGGGGACAGGGGGCGACGAGCAGTACTTC. Protein sequence: CASSLESGTGGDEQYF.

In its sample, this clonotype was seen many times. The rearrangement links TRBV7-9 to TRBJ2-7; 9 bases are a match to TRBD1. With 3 bases clipped from V and 2 bases from J, the junction kept 11 bases outside the gene matches. From germline, CDR1 is SEHNR and CDR2 FQNEAQ (reference sequence). This CDR3 spans 17 amino acids. The CDR3 bases are TGTGCCAGCAGCTTTCCCGGGCTGGGACAGGGCCCCTACGAGCAGTACTTC. Residues: CASSFPGLGQGPYEQYF.

The chain employs TRBV3-1 and TRBJ2-7; possibly TRBD2 for D (6 bases). The length of the CDR3 is 15 residues. Trimming took 4 bases from V and 0 from J, leaving 13 bases between them. CDR1 and CDR2 from the germline V gene are LGHDT and YNNKEL (reference sequence). CDR3: CASSPGRELSYEQYF. The CDR3 DNA follows: TGTGCCAGCAGCCCCGGTCGGGAGCTCTCCTACGAGCAGTACTTC.

This clonotype was observed a few times. The chain uses TRBV6-1 and TRBJ1-2, with no clear D. V shed 10 bases and J shed 8 bases, with 17 bases lying between them. The CDR3 loop spans 12 amino acids. Germline-derived CDR1 and CDR2 are MNHNS and SASEGT. The CDR3 nucleotides are TGTGCCACAGCCCGCGAGGGAGAGGGCTACACCTTC. Amino acid sequence: CATAREGEGYTF.

The table lists this clonotype with a count of one. The junction departs from germline at one end; a sequencing error may be responsible. This rearrangement joins TRBV4-2 to TRBJ2-1; D is unresolved. The CDR3 is 17 residues long. Looked up from germline, CDR1 is LGHNA and CDR2 is YNFKEQ. CDR3 region: CASSQDGDAQAGGELFF. The DNA for the CDR3 is TGTGCCAGCAGCCAAGATGGAGACGCCCAGGCCGGTGGTGAGCTGTTCTTC.

This chain uses TRBV12-3 or TRBV12-4 with TRBJ1-1, with D hard to call. Trimming removed 5 bases at V and 1 base at J, with 11 bases between. This CDR3 comprises 14 residues. In DNA form, the CDR3 reads TGTGCCAGCAGTCCCTTGTCCTGGAACACTGAAGCTTTCTTT. As protein: CASSPLSWNTEAFF.

The table lists this clonotype with a few counts. This rearrangement joins TRBV7-9 to TRBJ2-1; 10 bases are a match to TRBD2. V shed 1 base, J shed 8 bases, and the junction held 5 bases outside the gene matches. Germline V lookup: CDR1 SEHNR, CDR2 FQNEAQ (reference sequence). The CDR3 is 15 residues long. The CDR3 sequence: CASSLVLGLAHEQFF. The CDR3 DNA is TGTGCCAGCAGCTTAGTTCTGGGACTAGCGCATGAGCAGTTCTTC.